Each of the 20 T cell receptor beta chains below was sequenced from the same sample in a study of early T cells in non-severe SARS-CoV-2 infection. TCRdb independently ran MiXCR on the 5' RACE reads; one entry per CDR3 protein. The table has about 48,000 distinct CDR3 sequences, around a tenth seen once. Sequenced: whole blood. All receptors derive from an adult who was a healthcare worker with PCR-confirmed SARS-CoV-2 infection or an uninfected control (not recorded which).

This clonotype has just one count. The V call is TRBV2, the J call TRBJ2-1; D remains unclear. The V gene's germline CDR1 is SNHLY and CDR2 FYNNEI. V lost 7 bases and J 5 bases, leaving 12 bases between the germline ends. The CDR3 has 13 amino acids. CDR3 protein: CASTYYVHNEQFF. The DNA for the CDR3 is TGTGCCAGCACCTACTATGTTCACAATGAGCAGTTCTTC.

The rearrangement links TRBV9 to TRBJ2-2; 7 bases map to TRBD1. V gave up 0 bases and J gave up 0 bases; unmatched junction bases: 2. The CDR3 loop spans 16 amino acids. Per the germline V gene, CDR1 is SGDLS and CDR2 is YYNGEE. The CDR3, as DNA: TGTGCCAGCAGCGTAGGAACAGGGGCGAACACCGGGGAGCTGTTTTTT. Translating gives CASSVGTGANTGELFF.

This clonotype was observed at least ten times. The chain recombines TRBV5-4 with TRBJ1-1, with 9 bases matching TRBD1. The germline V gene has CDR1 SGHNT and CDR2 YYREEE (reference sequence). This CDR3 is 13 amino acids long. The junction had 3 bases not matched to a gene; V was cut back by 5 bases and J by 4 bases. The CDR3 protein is CASSRTGVTEAFF. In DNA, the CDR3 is TGTGCCAGCAGTAGGACAGGGGTCACTGAAGCTTTCTTT.

CDR3 bases: TGTGCCAGCAGTTTTGAGTGGAGCTCCTACAATGAGCAGTTCTTC. It encodes CASSFEWSSYNEQFF. The chain links TRBV27 to TRBJ2-1, with unresolved D. Germline lookup yields CDR1 MNHEY and CDR2 SMNVEV (reference sequence). V lost 3 bases, J lost 0 bases, and 9 bases lay in between. The CDR3 has 15 residues.

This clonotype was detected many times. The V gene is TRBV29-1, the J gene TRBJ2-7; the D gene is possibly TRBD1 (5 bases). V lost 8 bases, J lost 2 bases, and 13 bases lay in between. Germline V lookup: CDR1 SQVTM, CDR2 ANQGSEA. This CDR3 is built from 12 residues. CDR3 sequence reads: CSPQGRPYEQYF. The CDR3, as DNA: TGCAGCCCCCAGGGAAGACCCTACGAGCAGTACTTC.

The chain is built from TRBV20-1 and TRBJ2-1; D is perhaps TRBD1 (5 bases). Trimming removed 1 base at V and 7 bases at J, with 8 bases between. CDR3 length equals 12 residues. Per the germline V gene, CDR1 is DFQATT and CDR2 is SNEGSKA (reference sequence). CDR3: CSARVGENEQFF. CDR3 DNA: TGCAGTGCTAGAGTAGGGGAAAATGAGCAGTTCTTC.

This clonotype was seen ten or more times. The CDR3 DNA is TGTGCCAGCTCACCACCGGAACAGGCAGGCCCTTATGGCTACACCTTC. Protein: CASSPPEQAGPYGYTF. This chain links TRBV18 with TRBJ1-2; tentatively, D is TRBD1 (5 bases). CDR1 is KGHSH and CDR2 is LQKENI in the germline V gene. V lost 0 bases and J lost 5, with 16 bases in between. The CDR3 totals 16 residues.

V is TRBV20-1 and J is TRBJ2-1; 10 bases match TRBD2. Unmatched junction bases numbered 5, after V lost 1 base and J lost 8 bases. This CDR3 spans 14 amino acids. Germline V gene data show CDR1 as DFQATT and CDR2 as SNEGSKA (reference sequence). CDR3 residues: CSARGSSGSYEQFF. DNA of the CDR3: TGCAGTGCTAGAGGCTCTAGCGGGAGCTATGAGCAGTTCTTC.

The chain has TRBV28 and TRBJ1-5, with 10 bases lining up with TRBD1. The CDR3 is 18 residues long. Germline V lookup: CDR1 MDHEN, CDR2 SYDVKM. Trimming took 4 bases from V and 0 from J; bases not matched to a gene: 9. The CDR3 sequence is CASSYPRTGGNSNQPQHF. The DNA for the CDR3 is TGTGCCAGCAGTTATCCCAGGACAGGGGGAAATAGCAATCAGCCCCAGCATTTT.

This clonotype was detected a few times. CDR3: CASSLQDINTEAFF. The DNA of the CDR3 is TGTGCCAGCAGTTTACAGGACATAAACACTGAAGCTTTCTTT. The rearrangement uses TRBV28 and TRBJ1-1, with D perhaps TRBD1 (5 bases). V was clipped by 2 bases and J by 2 bases, with 9 bases between them. Germline V CDR1 and CDR2: MDHEN, SYDVKM. The CDR3 has 14 amino acids.

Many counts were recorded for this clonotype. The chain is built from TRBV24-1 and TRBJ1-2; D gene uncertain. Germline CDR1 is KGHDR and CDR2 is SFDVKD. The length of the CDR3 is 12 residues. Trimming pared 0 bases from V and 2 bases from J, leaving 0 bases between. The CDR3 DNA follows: TGTGCCACCAGTGATTTGAACTATGGCTACACCTTC. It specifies CATSDLNYGYTF.

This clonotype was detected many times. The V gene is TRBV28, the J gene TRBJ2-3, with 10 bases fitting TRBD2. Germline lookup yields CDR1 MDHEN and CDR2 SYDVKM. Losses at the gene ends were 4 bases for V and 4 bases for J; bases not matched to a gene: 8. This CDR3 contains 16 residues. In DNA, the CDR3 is TGTGCCAGCAGTTCCGCCGGGAGCGGGAGGGCAGATACGCAGTATTTT. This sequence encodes CASSSAGSGRADTQYF.

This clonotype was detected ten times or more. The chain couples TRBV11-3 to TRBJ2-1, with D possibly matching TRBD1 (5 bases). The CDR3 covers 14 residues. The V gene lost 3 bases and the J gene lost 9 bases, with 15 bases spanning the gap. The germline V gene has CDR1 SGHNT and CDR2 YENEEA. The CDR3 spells CASSLGPGPSEQFF. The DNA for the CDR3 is TGTGCCAGCAGCTTGGGGCCGGGCCCCAGTGAGCAGTTCTTC.

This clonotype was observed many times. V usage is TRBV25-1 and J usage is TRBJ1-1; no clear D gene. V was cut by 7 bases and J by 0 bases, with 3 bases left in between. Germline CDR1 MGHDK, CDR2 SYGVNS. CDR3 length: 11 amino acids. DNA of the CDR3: TGTGCCAGCAAATTGAACACTGAAGCTTTCTTT. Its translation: CASKLNTEAFF.

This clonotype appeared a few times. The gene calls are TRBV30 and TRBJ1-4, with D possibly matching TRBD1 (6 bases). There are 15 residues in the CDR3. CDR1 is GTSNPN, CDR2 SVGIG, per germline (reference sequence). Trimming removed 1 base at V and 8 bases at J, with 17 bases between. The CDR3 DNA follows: TGTGCCTGGAGTGCCATCAGGGGCGTGGAGGAAAAACTGTTTTTT. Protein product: CAWSAIRGVEEKLFF. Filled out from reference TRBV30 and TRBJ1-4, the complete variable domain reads SQTIHQWPATLVQPVGSPLSLECTVEGTSNPNLYWYRQAAGRGLQLLFYSVGIGQISSEVPQNLSASRPQDRQFILSSKKLLLSDSGFYLCAWSAIRGVEEKLFFGSGTQLSVL.

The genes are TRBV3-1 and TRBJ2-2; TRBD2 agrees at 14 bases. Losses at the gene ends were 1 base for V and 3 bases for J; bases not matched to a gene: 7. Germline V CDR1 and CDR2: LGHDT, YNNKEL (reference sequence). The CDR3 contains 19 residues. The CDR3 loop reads CASSQAGTSGSRDTGELFF. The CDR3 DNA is TGTGCCAGCAGCCAAGCCGGGACTAGCGGGAGTAGAGACACCGGGGAGCTGTTTTTT.

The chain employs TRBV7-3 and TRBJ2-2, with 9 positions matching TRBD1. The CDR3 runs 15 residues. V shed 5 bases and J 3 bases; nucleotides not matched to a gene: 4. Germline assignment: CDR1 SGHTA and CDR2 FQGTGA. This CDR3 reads CASSLQGADTGELFF. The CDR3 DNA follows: TGTGCCAGCAGCCTACAGGGGGCTGACACCGGGGAGCTGTTTTTT.

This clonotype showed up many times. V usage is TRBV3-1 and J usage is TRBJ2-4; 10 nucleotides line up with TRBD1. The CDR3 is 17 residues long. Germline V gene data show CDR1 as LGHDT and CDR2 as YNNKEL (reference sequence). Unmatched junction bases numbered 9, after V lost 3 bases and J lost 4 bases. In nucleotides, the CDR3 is TGTGCCAGCAGCCATAGAGGTCGGGGACAGGGGAAAAACATTCAGTACTTC. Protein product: CASSHRGRGQGKNIQYF. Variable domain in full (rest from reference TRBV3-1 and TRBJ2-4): DTAVSQTPKYLVTQMGNDKSIKCEQNLGHDTMYWYKQDSKKFLKIMFSYNNKELIINETVPNRFSPKSPDKAHLNLHINSLELGDSAVYFCASSHRGRGQGKNIQYFGAGTRLSVL.

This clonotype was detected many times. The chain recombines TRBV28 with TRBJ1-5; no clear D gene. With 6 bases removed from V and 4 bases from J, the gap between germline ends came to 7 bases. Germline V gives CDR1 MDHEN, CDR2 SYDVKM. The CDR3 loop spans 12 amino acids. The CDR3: CASRIVNQPQHF. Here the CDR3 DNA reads TGTGCCAGCAGGATAGTGAATCAGCCCCAGCATTTT.

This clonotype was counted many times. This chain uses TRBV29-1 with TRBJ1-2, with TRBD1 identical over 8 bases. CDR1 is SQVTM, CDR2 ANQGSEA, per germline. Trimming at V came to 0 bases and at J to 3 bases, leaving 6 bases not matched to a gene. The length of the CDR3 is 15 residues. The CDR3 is CSVEDRGQGYYGYTF. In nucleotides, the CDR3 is TGCAGCGTTGAAGACAGGGGGCAGGGGTACTATGGCTACACCTTC.